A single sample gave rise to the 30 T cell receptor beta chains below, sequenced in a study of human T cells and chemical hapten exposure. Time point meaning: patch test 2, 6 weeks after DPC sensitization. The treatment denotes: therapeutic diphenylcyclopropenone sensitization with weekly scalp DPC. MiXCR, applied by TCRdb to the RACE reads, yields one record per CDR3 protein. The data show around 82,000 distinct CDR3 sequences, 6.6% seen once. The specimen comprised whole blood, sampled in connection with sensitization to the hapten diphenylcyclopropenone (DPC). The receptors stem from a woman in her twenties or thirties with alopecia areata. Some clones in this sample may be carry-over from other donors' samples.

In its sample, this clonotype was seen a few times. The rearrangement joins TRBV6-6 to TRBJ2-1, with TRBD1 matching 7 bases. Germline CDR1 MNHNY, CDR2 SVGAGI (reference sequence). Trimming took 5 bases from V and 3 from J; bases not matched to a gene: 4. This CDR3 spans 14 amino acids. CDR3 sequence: CASSRDRSYNEQFF. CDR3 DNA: TGTGCCAGCAGTCGGGACAGAAGCTACAATGAGCAGTTCTTC.

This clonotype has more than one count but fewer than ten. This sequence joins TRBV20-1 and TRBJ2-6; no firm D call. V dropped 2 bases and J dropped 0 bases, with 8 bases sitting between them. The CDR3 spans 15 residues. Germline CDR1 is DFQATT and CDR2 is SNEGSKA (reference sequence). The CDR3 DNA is TGCAGTGCTAGACCCGAAAGCTCTGGGGCCAACGTCCTGACTTTC. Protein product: CSARPESSGANVLTF.

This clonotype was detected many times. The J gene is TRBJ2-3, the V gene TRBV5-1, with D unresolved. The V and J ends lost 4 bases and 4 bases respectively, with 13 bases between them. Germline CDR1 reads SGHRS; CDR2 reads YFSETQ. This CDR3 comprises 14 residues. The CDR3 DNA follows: TGCGCCAGCAGCCCTGGAATAGCTGCAGATACGCAGTATTTT. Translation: CASSPGIAADTQYF. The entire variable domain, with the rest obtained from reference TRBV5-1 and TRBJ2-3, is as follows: KAGVTQTPRYLIKTRGQQVTLSCSPISGHRSVSWYQQTPGQGLQFLFEYFSETQRNKGNFPGRFSGRQFSNSRSEMNVSTLELGDSALYLCASSPGIAADTQYFGPGTRLTVL.

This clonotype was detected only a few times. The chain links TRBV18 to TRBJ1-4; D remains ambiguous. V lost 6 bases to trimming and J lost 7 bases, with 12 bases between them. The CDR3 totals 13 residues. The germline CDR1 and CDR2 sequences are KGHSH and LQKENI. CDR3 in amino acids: CASSDSGGEKLFF. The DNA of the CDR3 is TGTGCCAGCTCGGATAGTGGCGGTGAAAAACTGTTTTTT.

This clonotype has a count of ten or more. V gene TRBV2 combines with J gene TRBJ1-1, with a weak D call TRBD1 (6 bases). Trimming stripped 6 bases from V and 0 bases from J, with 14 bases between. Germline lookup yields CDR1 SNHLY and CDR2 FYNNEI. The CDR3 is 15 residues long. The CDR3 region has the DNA TGTGCCAGCAGATCCGACAGGTTCCTGAACACTGAAGCTTTCTTT. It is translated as CASRSDRFLNTEAFF.

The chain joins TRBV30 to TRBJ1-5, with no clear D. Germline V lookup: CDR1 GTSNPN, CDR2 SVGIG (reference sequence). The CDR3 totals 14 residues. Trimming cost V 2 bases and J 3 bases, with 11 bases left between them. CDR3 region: CAWSLDTYNQPQHF. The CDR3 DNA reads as TGTGCCTGGAGTCTAGACACCTACAATCAGCCCCAGCATTTT.

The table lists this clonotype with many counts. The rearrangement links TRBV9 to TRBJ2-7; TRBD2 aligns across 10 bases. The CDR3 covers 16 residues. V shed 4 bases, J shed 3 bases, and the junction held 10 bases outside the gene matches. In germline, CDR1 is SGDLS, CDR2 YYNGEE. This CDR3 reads CASSSRSSGGDYEQYF. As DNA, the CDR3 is TGTGCCAGCAGCTCTCGGTCCAGCGGGGGGGACTACGAGCAGTACTTC.

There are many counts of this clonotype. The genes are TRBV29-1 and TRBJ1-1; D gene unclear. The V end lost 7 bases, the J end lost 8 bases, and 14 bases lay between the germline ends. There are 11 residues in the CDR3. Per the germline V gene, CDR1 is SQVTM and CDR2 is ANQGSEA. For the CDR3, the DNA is TGCAGCGGAGGGCAGTCCTCCGAAGCTTTCTTT. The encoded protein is CSGGQSSEAFF. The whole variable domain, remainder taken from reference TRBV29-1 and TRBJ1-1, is SAVISQKPSRDICQRGTSLTIQCQVDSQVTMMFWYRQQPGQSLTLIATANQGSEATYESGFVIDKFPISRPNLTFSTLTVSNMSPEDSSIYLCSGGQSSEAFFGQGTRLTVV.

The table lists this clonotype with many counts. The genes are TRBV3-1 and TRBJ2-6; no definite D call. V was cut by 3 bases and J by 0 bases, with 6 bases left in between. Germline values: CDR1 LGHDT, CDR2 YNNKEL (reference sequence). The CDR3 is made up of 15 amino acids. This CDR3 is CASSHRNSGANVLTF. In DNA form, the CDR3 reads TGTGCCAGCAGCCACCGGAACTCTGGGGCCAACGTCCTGACTTTC.

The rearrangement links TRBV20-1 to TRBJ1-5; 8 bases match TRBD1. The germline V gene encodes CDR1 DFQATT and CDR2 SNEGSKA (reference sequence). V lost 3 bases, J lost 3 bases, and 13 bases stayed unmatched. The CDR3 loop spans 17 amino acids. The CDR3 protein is CSASRGPLGANNQPQHF. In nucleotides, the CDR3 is TGCAGTGCTAGCAGGGGGCCGCTGGGGGCGAACAATCAGCCCCAGCATTTT.

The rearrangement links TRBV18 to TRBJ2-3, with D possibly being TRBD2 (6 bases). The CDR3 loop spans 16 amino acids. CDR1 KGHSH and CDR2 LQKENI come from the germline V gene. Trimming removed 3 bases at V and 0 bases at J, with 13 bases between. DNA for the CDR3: TGTGCCAGCTCACCGACCGGGGGAACTAGCACAGATACGCAGTATTTT. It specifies CASSPTGGTSTDTQYF.

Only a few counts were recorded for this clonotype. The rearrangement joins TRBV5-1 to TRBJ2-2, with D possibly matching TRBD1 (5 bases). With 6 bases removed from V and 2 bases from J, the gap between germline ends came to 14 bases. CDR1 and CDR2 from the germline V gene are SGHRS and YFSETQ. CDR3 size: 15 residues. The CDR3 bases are TGCGCCAGCAAAGTGGCGGACACCAACACCGGGGAGCTGTTTTTT. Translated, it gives CASKVADTNTGELFF.

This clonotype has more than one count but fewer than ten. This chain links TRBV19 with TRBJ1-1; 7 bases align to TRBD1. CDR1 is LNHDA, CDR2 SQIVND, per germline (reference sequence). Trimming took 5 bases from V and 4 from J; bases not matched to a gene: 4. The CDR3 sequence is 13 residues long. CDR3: CASSQGGTTEAFF. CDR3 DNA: TGTGCCAGTAGTCAGGGGGGGACCACTGAAGCTTTCTTT.

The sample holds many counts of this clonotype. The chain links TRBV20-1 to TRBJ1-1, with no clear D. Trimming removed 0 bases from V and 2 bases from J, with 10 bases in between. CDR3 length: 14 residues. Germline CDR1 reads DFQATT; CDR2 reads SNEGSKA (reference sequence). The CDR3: CSARDRRKNTEAFF. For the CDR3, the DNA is TGCAGTGCTAGAGATAGGAGAAAAAACACTGAAGCTTTCTTT.

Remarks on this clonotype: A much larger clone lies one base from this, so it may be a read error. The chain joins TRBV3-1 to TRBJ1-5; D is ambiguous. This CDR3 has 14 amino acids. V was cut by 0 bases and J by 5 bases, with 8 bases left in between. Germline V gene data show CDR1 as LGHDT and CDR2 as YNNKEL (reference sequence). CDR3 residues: CASSQDGVDQPQHF. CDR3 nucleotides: TGTGCCAGCAGCCAAGACGGGGTAGATCAGCCCCAGCATTTT.

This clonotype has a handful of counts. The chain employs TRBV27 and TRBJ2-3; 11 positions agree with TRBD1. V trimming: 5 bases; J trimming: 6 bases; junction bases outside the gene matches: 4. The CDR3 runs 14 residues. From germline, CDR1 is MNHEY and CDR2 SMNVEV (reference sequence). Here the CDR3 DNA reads TGTGCCAGCAGTCTGGGACAGGGGGTCGATACGCAGTATTTT. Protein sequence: CASSLGQGVDTQYF.

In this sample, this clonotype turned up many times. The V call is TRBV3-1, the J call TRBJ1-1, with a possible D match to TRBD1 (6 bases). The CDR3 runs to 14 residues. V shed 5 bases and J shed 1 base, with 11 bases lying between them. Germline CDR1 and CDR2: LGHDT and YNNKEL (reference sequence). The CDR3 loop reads CASSFGQRNTEAFF. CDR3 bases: TGTGCCAGCAGCTTCGGACAGAGGAACACTGAAGCTTTCTTT. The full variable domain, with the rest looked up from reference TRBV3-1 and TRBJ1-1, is DTAVSQTPKYLVTQMGNDKSIKCEQNLGHDTMYWYKQDSKKFLKIMFSYNNKELIINETVPNRFSPKSPDKAHLNLHINSLELGDSAVYFCASSFGQRNTEAFFGQGTRLTVV.

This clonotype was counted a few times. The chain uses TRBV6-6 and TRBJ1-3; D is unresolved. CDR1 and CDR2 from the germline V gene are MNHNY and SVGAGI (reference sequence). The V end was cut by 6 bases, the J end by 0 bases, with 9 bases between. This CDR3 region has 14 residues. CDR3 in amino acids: CASRSDLSGNTIYF. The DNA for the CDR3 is TGTGCCAGCAGATCGGACCTCTCTGGAAACACCATATATTTT.

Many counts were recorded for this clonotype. CDR3 region: CASSSGAGDYEQYF. Written as DNA, the CDR3 is TGTGCCAGTAGTTCGGGAGCGGGGGACTACGAGCAGTACTTC. The genes are TRBV19 and TRBJ2-7; 8 nucleotides match TRBD2. Trimming took 5 bases from V and 3 from J; bases not matched to a gene: 6. Germline V gene lookup returns CDR1 LNHDA and CDR2 SQIVND (reference sequence). The CDR3 contains 14 residues.

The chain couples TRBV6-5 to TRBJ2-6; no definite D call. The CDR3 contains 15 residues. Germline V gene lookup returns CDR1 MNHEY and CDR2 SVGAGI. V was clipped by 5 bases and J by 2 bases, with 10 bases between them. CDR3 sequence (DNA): TGTGCCAGCAGTCCCACGACAACTGGGGCCAACGTCCTGACTTTC. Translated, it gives CASSPTTTGANVLTF.

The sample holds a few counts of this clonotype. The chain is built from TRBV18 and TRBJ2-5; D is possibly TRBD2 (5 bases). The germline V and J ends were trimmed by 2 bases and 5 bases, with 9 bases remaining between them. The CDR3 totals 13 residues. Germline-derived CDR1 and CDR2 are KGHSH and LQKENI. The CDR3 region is CASSPGEGETQYF. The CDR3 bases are TGTGCCAGCTCACCAGGCGAGGGCGAGACCCAGTACTTC. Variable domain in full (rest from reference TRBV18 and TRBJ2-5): NAGVMQNPRHLVRRRGQEARLRCSPMKGHSHVYWYRQLPEEGLKFMVYLQKENIIDESGMPKERFSAEFPKEGPSILRIQQVVRGDSAAYFCASSPGEGETQYFGPGTRLLVL.

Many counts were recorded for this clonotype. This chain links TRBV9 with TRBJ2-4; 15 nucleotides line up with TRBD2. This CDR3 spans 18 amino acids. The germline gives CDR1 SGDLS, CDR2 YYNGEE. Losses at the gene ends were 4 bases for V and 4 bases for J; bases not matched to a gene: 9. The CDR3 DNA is TGTGCCAGCAGCCAAGGACTAGCGGGGGGGCCGGGGAAAAACATTCAGTACTTC. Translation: CASSQGLAGGPGKNIQYF.

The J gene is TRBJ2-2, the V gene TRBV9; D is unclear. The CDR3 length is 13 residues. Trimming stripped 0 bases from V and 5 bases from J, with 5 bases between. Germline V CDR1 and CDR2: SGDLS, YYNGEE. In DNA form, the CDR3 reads TGTGCCAGCAGCGTAGAATGGACCGGGGAGCTGTTTTTT. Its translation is CASSVEWTGELFF.

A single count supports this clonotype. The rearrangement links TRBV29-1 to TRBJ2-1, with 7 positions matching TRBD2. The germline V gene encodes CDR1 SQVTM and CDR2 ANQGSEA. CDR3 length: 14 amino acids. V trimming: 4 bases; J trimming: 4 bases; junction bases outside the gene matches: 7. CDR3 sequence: CSVGLAEIYNEQFF. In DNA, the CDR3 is TGCAGCGTTGGTCTAGCGGAGATATACAATGAGCAGTTCTTC.

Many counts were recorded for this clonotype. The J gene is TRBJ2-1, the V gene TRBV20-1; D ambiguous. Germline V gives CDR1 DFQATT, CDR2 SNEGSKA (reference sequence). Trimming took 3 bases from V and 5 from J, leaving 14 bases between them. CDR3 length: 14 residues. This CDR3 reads CSASVPTRNNEQFF. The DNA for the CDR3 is TGCAGTGCTAGTGTCCCTACGAGAAACAATGAGCAGTTCTTC.

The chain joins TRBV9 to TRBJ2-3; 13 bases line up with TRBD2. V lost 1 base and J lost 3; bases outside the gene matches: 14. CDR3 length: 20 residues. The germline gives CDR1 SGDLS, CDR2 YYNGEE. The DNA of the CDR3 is TGTGCCAGCAGCGTATCTGGCACTAGCGGGGGGGTAGGGCTAACAGATACGCAGTATTTT. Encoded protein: CASSVSGTSGGVGLTDTQYF.

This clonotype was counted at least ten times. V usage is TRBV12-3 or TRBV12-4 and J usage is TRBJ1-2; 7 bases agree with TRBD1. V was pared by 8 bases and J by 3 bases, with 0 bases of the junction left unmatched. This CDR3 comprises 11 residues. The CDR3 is CASGTDYGYTF. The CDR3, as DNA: TGTGCCAGCGGGACAGACTATGGCTACACCTTC.

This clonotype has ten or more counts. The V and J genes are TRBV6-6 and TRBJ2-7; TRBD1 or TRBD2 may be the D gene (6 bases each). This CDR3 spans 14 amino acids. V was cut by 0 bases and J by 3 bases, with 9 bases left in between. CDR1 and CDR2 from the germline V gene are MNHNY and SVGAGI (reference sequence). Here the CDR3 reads CASSYSGGGYEQYF. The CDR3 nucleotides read TGTGCCAGCAGTTACTCGGGGGGCGGCTACGAGCAGTACTTC.

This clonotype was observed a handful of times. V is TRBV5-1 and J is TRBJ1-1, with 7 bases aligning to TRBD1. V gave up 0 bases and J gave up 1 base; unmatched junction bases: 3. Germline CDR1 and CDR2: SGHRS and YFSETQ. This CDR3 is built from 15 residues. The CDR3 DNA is TGCGCCAGCAGCTTGGACAGGGGCCCGAACACTGAAGCTTTCTTT. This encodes CASSLDRGPNTEAFF.

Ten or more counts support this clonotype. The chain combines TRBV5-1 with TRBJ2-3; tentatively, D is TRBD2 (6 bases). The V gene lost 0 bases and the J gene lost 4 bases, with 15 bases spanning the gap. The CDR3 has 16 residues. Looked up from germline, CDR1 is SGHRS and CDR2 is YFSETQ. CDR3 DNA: TGCGCCAGCAGCTTGGGAACTCTAGCGTTTGCAGATACGCAGTATTTT. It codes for CASSLGTLAFADTQYF.